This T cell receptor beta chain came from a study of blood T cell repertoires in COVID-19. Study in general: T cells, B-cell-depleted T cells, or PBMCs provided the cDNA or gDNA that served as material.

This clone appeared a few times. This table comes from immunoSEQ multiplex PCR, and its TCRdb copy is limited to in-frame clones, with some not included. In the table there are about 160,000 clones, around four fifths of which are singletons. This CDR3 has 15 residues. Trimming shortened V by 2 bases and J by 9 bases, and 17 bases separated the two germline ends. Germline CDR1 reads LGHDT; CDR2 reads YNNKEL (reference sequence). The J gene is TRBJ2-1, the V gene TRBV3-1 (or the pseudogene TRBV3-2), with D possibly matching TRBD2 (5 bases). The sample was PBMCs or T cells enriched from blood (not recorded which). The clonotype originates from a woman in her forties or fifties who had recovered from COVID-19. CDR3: CASSQQWNGGGEQFF. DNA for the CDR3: TGTGCCAGCAGCCAACAGTGGAACGGAGGTGGTGAGCAGTTCTTC.